This T cell receptor (beta chain) was recovered during a study of blood T cell repertoires in COVID-19. Looking at the study overall: Collection of acute and convalescent COVID-19 samples took place in the United States, Italy and Spain.

In the original workflow: Counts of nucleated cells, estimated from reference gene primer amplification, were obtained. Clones were sequenced by immunoSEQ multiplex PCR, and TCRdb holds only the in-frame ones, with some missing. Clone size and V and J calls were adopted from that table, with D and trimming inferred from the DNA. The sample lists a few hundred thousand clones; roughly nine tenths were seen once. The sequence came from a woman aged 45-60 years with acute or convalescent COVID-19. The sample comprised peripheral blood.

CDR3 sequence (DNA): TGTGCCACCAGTGATCCCGGGGCAGATACGCAGTATTTT. Its protein is CATSDPGADTQYF. The chain couples TRBV24-1 to TRBJ2-3, with D perhaps matching TRBD2 (5 bases). Trimming pared 3 bases from V and 4 bases from J, leaving 7 bases between. In germline, CDR1 is KGHDR, CDR2 SFDVKD. The CDR3 runs 13 residues.